Listed below are T cell receptor beta chains from one sample, sequenced in a study of cytomegalovirus exposure and HLA in healthy donors. The repertoire was sequenced with immunoSEQ multiplex PCR; TCRdb's copy has only in-frame clones and lacks some. Of some 170,000 clones listed, approximately 76% are singletons. The sample comprised PBMCs. All receptors derive from a man in his sixties in good health and CMV-seronegative. CDR3s include the opening cysteine and the closing phenylalanine or tryptophan. The order of the fields is clone size, V gene, D gene, J gene, CDR3 protein, CDR3 DNA. D genes are given only for firm matches. Only part of the rows carry a size: once, few, many, or a class if the clone is expanded.

size: NA
V: TRBV29-1
D: NA
J: TRBJ1-1
CDR3: CSTRTGDTEAFF
DNA: TGCAGCACCAGGACTGGGGACACTGAAGCTTTCTTT

size: NA
V: TRBV15
D: NA
J: TRBJ2-3
CDR3: CATSRDRSADTQYF
DNA: TGTGCCACCAGCAGAGATCGGTCGGCAGATACGCAGTATTTT

size: NA
V: TRBV7-2
D: NA
J: TRBJ2-7
CDR3: CASSFERFGTYEQYF
DNA: TGTGCCAGCAGCTTCGAGAGATTCGGGACCTACGAGCAGTACTTC

size: NA
V: TRBV7-9
D: TRBD1
J: TRBJ1-1
CDR3: CASSWTGVGEAFF
DNA: TGTGCCAGCAGCTGGACAGGGGTTGGTGAAGCTTTCTTT

size: NA
V: TRBV7-2
D: TRBD1
J: TRBJ1-2
CDR3: CASSLGGTGQGIGYTF
DNA: TGTGCCAGCAGCTTAGGAGGGACAGGGCAAGGGATTGGCTACACCTTC

size: NA
V: TRBV9
D: NA
J: TRBJ2-3
CDR3: CASSVRTTDTQYF
DNA: TGTGCCAGCAGCGTGCGGACTACAGATACGCAGTATTTT

size: NA
V: TRBV5-1
D: NA
J: TRBJ2-1
CDR3: CASSLEGGVANEQFF
DNA: TGCGCCAGCAGCTTGGAGGGCGGGGTGGCGAATGAGCAGTTCTTC

size: few
V: TRBV7-9
D: NA
J: TRBJ2-2
CDR3: CSLHGLTGGELFF
DNA: TGTTCCTTACACGGGTTAACAGGCGGGGAGCTGTTTTTT

size: NA
V: TRBV28
D: NA
J: TRBJ2-7
CDR3: CASNSPGPYEQYF
DNA: TGTGCCAGCAACTCACCGGGTCCTTACGAGCAGTACTTC

size: NA
V: TRBV7-2
D: TRBD1
J: TRBJ2-7
CDR3: CASSRGQGVGEQYF
DNA: TGTGCCAGCAGCCGTGGACAGGGGGTTGGGGAGCAGTACTTC

size: NA
V: TRBV7-2
D: NA
J: TRBJ2-2
CDR3: CASSLVSGTGELFF
DNA: TGTGCCAGCAGCTTAGTTTCGGGAACCGGGGAGCTGTTTTTT

size: few
V: TRBV5-1
D: TRBD1
J: TRBJ1-3
CDR3: CASSGGTGGNTIYF
DNA: TGCGCCAGCAGCGGGGGGACAGGGGGAAACACCATATATTTT

size: NA
V: TRBV27
D: TRBD2
J: TRBJ2-7
CDR3: CASSAGGHPSYEQYF
DNA: TGTGCCAGCAGCGCGGGAGGGCATCCATCCTACGAGCAGTACTTC

size: once
V: TRBV13
D: NA
J: TRBJ2-1
CDR3: CASSSGTGDLFYNEQFF
DNA: TGTGCCAGCAGCTCCGGTACGGGGGACCTTTTCTACAATGAGCAGTTCTTC

size: NA
V: TRBV18
D: TRBD1
J: TRBJ2-7
CDR3: CASSPPDRAVSYEQYF
DNA: TGTGCCAGCTCACCGCCGGACAGGGCTGTCTCCTACGAGCAGTACTTC

size: NA
V: TRBV5-6
D: NA
J: TRBJ2-3
CDR3: CASTLGAGDTQYF
DNA: TGTGCCAGCACCCTGGGAGCTGGAGATACGCAGTATTTT

size: NA
V: TRBV19
D: TRBD1
J: TRBJ1-2
CDR3: CASSIEGQDYGYTF
DNA: TGTGCCAGTAGTATAGAAGGACAGGACTATGGCTACACCTTC

size: NA
V: TRBV5-8
D: NA
J: TRBJ1-2
CDR3: CASSLGQEANGYTF
DNA: TGTGCCAGCAGCTTGGGACAGGAGGCAAATGGCTACACCTTC

size: NA
V: TRBV19
D: NA
J: TRBJ1-5
CDR3: CASSIRWSGNQPQHF
DNA: TGTGCCAGTAGTATACGGTGGAGCGGCAATCAGCCCCAGCATTTT

size: NA
V: TRBV10-3
D: TRBD1
J: TRBJ1-1
CDR3: CAISANGQGGTEAFF
DNA: TGTGCCATCAGTGCGAACGGACAGGGGGGAACTGAAGCTTTCTTT

size: NA
V: TRBV28
D: TRBD1
J: TRBJ1-4
CDR3: CASSPKGQGPNEKLFF
DNA: TGTGCCAGCAGCCCAAAAGGACAGGGGCCCAATGAAAAACTGTTTTTT

size: NA
V: TRBV19
D: TRBD1
J: TRBJ2-7
CDR3: CASSVRTGSHEQYF
DNA: TGTGCCAGTAGTGTTCGGACAGGGTCCCACGAGCAGTACTTC

size: NA
V: TRBV19
D: NA
J: TRBJ1-2
CDR3: CASSIGSGEYGYTF
DNA: TGTGCCAGTAGTATAGGCTCAGGGGAATATGGCTACACCTTC

size: NA
V: TRBV9
D: TRBD2
J: TRBJ2-1
CDR3: CASSVGGSGRPYNEQFF
DNA: TGTGCCAGCAGCGTAGGCGGTAGCGGGAGGCCTTACAATGAGCAGTTCTTC

size: NA
V: TRBV15
D: TRBD2
J: TRBJ2-3
CDR3: CATSKDSGGPDTQYF
DNA: TGTGCCACCAGCAAGGATAGCGGGGGACCAGATACGCAGTATTTT

size: NA
V: TRBV30
D: TRBD1
J: TRBJ2-2
CDR3: CAGRGQGTGELFF
DNA: TGTGCCGGGAGAGGACAGGGCACCGGGGAGCTGTTTTTT

size: NA
V: TRBV4-2
D: TRBD2
J: TRBJ2-5
CDR3: CASSQERGQETQYF
DNA: TGTGCCAGCAGCCAAGAGCGGGGGCAAGAGACCCAGTACTTC

size: few
V: TRBV5-6
D: NA
J: TRBJ2-5
CDR3: CASSLSTGTQYF
DNA: TGTGCCAGCAGCCTATCAACAGGGACCCAGTACTTC

size: once
V: TRBV6-6
D: TRBD2
J: TRBJ2-1
CDR3: CASSNRVAGVGEQFF
DNA: TGTGCCAGCAGTAACCGAGTAGCGGGGGTTGGTGAGCAGTTCTTC

size: NA
V: TRBV9
D: NA
J: TRBJ1-6
CDR3: CASSVDARLNSPLHF
DNA: TGTGCCAGCAGCGTAGATGCCAGACTTAATTCACCCCTCCACTTT

size: NA
V: TRBV7-8
D: TRBD1
J: TRBJ1-2
CDR3: CASSLKGQGVYGYTF
DNA: TGTGCCAGCAGCTTAAAAGGACAGGGGGTTTATGGCTACACCTTC

size: NA
V: TRBV19
D: NA
J: TRBJ2-7
CDR3: CASSIYRDTSYEQYF
DNA: TGTGCCAGTAGTATCTACAGGGATACCTCCTACGAGCAGTACTTC

size: NA
V: TRBV5-1
D: NA
J: TRBJ2-2
CDR3: CASSPWSEAGELFF
DNA: TGCGCCAGCAGCCCTTGGAGTGAGGCCGGGGAGCTGTTTTTT

size: once
V: TRBV18
D: NA
J: TRBJ2-1
CDR3: CASSPGAAYNEQFF
DNA: TGTGCCAGCTCACCAGGGGCGGCCTACAATGAGCAGTTCTTC

size: NA
V: TRBV6-1
D: NA
J: TRBJ2-3
CDR3: CASSDHGLTPDTQYF
DNA: TGTGCCAGCAGTGACCATGGACTAACGCCAGATACGCAGTATTTT

size: NA
V: TRBV4-1
D: TRBD2
J: TRBJ2-1
CDR3: CASSQGLAGANEQFF
DNA: TGCGCCAGCAGCCAAGGACTAGCGGGAGCCAATGAGCAGTTCTTC

size: once
V: TRBV7-4
D: TRBD2
J: TRBJ2-3
CDR3: CASSLGPGTSGDTDTQYF
DNA: TGTGCCAGCAGCTTAGGCCCGGGGACTAGCGGGGACACAGATACGCAGTATTTT

size: few
V: TRBV9
D: TRBD1
J: TRBJ1-4
CDR3: CASSPGRGDEKLFF
DNA: TGTGCCAGCTCGCCTGGCAGGGGGGATGAAAAACTGTTTTTT

size: NA
V: TRBV5-1
D: TRBD2
J: TRBJ2-7
CDR3: CASSPRGAGSYEQYF
DNA: TGCGCCAGCAGCCCCCGGGGAGCGGGGAGCTACGAGCAGTACTTC

size: once
V: TRBV9
D: TRBD2
J: TRBJ2-3
CDR3: CASSAGTGGDTQYF
DNA: TGTGCCAGCAGCGCCGGGACGGGGGGGGATACGCAGTATTTT

size: NA
V: TRBV19
D: TRBD2
J: TRBJ2-1
CDR3: CASSIRLALGNEQFF
DNA: TGTGCCAGTAGTATTCGACTAGCTCTGGGCAATGAGCAGTTCTTC

size: NA
V: TRBV5-1
D: TRBD2
J: TRBJ2-7
CDR3: CASSLPGTSVQEQYF
DNA: TGCGCCAGCAGCTTGCCCGGGACTAGCGTTCAGGAGCAGTACTTC

size: NA
V: TRBV5-4
D: NA
J: TRBJ2-1
CDR3: CASSLVSQGYNEQFF
DNA: TGTGCCAGCAGCTTGGTATCACAGGGCTACAATGAGCAGTTCTTC

size: NA
V: TRBV7-2
D: TRBD1
J: TRBJ1-1
CDR3: CASSPREGAGRNTEAFF
DNA: TGTGCCAGCAGCCCACGGGAGGGGGCGGGGAGAAACACTGAAGCTTTCTTT

size: NA
V: TRBV28
D: NA
J: TRBJ1-6
CDR3: CASEPGGYNSPLHF
DNA: TGTGCCAGTGAACCTGGAGGCTATAATTCACCCCTCCACTTT

size: NA
V: TRBV9
D: TRBD2
J: TRBJ2-1
CDR3: CASSVSPTSDYNEQFF
DNA: TGTGCCAGCAGCGTGAGCCCAACTAGCGACTACAATGAGCAGTTCTTC

size: few
V: TRBV7-2
D: NA
J: TRBJ2-7
CDR3: CASSLALGLYEQYF
DNA: TGTGCCAGCAGCTTAGCACTGGGACTTTACGAGCAGTACTTC

size: NA
V: TRBV7-9
D: TRBD1
J: TRBJ2-7
CDR3: CSSSLSGTGSLEQYF
DNA: TGTTCCAGCAGCTTATCCGGGACAGGGTCTTTAGAGCAGTACTTC

size: NA
V: TRBV9
D: NA
J: TRBJ2-1
CDR3: CASSVEGGPYYEQFF
DNA: TGTGCCAGCAGCGTAGAGGGGGGGCCCTACTATGAGCAGTTCTTC

size: once
V: TRBV5-4
D: NA
J: TRBJ2-5
CDR3: CASSLVTSQETQYF
DNA: TGTGCCAGCAGCTTGGTGACTAGCCAAGAGACCCAGTACTTC

size: once
V: TRBV6-4
D: TRBD1
J: TRBJ2-1
CDR3: CASSEQGARRNEQFF
DNA: TGTGCCAGCAGTGAACAGGGGGCTCGGCGAAATGAGCAGTTCTTC

size: NA
V: TRBV5-4
D: NA
J: TRBJ1-2
CDR3: CASSGGRDTSNYGYTF
DNA: TGTGCCAGCAGCGGGGGCCGGGACACGTCCAACTATGGCTACACCTTC